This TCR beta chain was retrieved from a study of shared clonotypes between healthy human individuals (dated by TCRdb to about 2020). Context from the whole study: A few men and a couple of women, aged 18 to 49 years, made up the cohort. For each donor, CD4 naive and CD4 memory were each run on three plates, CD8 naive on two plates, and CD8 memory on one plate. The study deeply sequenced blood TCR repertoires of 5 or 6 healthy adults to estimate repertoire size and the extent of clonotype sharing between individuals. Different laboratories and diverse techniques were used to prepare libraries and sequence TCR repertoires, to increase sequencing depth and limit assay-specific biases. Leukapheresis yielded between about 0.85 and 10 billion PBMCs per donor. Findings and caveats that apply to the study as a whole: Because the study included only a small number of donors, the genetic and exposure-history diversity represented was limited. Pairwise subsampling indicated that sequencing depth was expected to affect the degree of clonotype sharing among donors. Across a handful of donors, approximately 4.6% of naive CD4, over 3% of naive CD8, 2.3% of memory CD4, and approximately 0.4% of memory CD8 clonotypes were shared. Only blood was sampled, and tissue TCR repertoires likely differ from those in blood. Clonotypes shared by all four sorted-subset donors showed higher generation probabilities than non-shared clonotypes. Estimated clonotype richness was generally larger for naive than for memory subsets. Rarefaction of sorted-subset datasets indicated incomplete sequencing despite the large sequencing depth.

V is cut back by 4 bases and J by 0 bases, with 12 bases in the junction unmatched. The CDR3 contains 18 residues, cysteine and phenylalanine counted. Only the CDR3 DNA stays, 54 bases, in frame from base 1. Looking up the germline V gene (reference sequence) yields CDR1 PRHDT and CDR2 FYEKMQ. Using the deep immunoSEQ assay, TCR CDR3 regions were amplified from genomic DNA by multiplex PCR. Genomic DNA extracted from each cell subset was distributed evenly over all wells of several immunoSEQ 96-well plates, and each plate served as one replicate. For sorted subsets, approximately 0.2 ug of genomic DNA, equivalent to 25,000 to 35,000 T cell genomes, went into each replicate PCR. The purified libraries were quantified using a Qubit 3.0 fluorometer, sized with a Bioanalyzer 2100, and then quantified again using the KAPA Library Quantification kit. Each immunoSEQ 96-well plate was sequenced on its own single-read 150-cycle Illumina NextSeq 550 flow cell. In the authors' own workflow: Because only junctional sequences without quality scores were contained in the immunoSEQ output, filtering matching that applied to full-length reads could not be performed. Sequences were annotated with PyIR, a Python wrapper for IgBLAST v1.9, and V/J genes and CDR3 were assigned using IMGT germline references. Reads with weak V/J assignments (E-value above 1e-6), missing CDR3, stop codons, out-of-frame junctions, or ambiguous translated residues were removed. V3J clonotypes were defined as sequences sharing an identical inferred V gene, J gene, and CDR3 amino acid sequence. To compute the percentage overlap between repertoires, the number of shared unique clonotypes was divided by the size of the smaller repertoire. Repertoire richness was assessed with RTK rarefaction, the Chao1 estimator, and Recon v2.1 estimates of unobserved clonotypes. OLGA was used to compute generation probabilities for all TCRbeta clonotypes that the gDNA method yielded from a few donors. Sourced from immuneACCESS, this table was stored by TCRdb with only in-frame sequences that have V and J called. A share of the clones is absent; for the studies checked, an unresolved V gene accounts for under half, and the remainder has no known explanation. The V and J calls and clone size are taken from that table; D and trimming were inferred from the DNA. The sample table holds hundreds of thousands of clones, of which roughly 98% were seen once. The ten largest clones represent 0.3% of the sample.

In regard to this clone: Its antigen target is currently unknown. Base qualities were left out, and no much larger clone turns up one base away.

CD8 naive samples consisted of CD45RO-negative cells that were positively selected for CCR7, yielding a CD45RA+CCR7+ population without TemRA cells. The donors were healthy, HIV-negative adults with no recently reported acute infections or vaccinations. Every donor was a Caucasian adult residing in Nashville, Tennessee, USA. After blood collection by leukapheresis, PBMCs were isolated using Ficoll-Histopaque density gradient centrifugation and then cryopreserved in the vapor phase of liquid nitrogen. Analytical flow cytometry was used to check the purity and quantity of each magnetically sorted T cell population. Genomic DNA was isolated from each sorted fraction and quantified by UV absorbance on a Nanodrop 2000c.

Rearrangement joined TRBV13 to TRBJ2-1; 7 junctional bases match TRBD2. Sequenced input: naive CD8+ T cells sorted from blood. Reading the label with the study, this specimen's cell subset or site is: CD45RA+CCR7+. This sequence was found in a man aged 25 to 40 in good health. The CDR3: CASSSRSSGESSYNEQFF. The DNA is TGTGCCAGCAGCTCCCGGTCCAGCGGGGAGAGCTCCTACAATGAGCAGTTCTTC.